This T cell receptor (beta chain) is from a study of cytomegalovirus exposure and HLA in healthy donors. To note about this clone: Its specificity is not known. Within the sample, other DNA sequences also encode this same CDR3.

Findings and caveats of the study: A later examination showed that TCR association rates differed by HLA locus, with DRB1 most and HLA-C fewest. The authors later linked a missense DCLRE1C variant to TCR beta V- and J-gene trimming.

In the PCR, 60 Vbeta and 13 Jbeta primers were used. Assay used: immunoSEQ multiplex PCR; TCRdb lists only in-frame clones, some missing. Here the sample spans approximately 200,000 clones, roughly 85% being singletons. This sequence originates from a woman in her twenties or thirties in good health and CMV-seropositive. Material for sequencing was PBMCs.

The CDR3 coding sequence is TGTGCCAGCAGCGTAGAGACAGCGGGGTCACCCCTCCACTTT. It translates to CASSVETAGSPLHF. This chain links TRBV9 with TRBJ1-6; maybe TRBD1 (5 bases). V lost 0 bases to trimming and J lost 10 bases, with 11 bases between them. Germline V lookup: CDR1 SGDLS, CDR2 YYNGEE. CDR3 length: 14 residues.